The sequence of this T cell receptor (beta chain) was determined in a study of blood T cell repertoires in COVID-19. In the study overall: COVID-19 samples collected from the United States, Italy and Spain covered acute and convalescent phases. PBMCs, B-cell-depleted T cells, or T cells were the source of the cDNA or gDNA that made up the material.

Germline V CDR1 and CDR2: KGHSH, LQKENI. The CDR3 consists of 14 residues. V dropped 0 bases and J dropped 4; count of bases not matched to a gene: 1. As handled by the study authors: Researchers report that nucleated cell counts were estimated from reference gene primer amplification. Sequencing was performed with immunoSEQ multiplex PCR; in TCRdb, only in-frame clones are kept and a portion is missing. The V and J calls and clone size come from that table; D and trimming were worked out from the DNA. The data show under 300,000 clones, with approximately 82% seen just once and approximately 2.3% held by the top ten.

The chain employs TRBV18 and TRBJ1-2; 8 bases map to TRBD1. The clonotype comes from a man in his forties or fifties who had recovered from COVID-19. The sequenced sample consisted of peripheral blood. The CDR3 protein is CASSPPDRAYGYTF. The DNA for the CDR3 is TGTGCCAGCTCACCACCGGACAGGGCCTATGGCTACACCTTC.